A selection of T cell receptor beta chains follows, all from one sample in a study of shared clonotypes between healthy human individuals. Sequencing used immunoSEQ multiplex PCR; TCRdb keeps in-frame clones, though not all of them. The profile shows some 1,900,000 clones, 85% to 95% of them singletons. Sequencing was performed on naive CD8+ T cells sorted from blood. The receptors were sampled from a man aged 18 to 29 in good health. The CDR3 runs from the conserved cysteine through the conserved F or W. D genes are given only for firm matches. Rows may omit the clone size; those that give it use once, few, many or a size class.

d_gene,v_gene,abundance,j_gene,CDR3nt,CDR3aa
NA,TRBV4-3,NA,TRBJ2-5,TGCGCCAGCAGCCAAGATCTCCCTGGAGGGGCAGAGACCCAGTACTTC,CASSQDLPGGAETQYF
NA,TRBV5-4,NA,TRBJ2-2,TGTGCCAGCAGTATAGCTGGACAGATATACACCGGGGAGCTGTTTTTT,CASSIAGQIYTGELFF
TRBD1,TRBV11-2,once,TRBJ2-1,TGTGCCAGCAGATCACAGGGGGATGAGCAGTTCTTC,CASRSQGDEQFF
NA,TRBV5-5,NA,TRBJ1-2,TGTGCCAGCAGCTTTGGAATAGGGGACGTGCTTGGCTACACCTTC,CASSFGIGDVLGYTF
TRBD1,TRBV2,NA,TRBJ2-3,TGTGCCAGAGGGACAGGACTGGGAACAGATACGCAGTATTTT,CARGTGLGTDTQYF
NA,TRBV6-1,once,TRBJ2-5,TGTGCCAGCAGTCACTTACTCCAAGAGACCCAGTACTTC,CASSHLLQETQYF
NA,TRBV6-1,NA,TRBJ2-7,TGTGCCAGCAGTGTTCCCCTAAAGGGGGTTAGCTCCTACGAGCAGTACTTC,CASSVPLKGVSSYEQYF
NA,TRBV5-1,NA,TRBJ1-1,TGCGCCAGCAGCGTGGCAGGGGACACTGAAGCTTTCTTT,CASSVAGDTEAFF
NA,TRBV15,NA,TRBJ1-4,TGTGCCACCAGCAGAGATCAATTACAAGCAACTAATGAAAAACTGTTTTTT,CATSRDQLQATNEKLFF
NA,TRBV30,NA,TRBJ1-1,TGTGCCTGGAGTCCTTACACTGAAGCTTTCTTT,CAWSPYTEAFF
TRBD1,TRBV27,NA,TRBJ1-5,TGTGCCAGCAGTTTAGCAGGGGGTCAGCCCCAGCATTTT,CASSLAGGQPQHF
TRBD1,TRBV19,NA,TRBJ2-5,TGTGCCAGTAGTATGGACAGGGGGCAAGAGACCCAGTACTTC,CASSMDRGQETQYF
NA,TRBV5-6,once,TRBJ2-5,TGTGCCAGCAGCTTGGCAGTGGGGGGCGAGCGAGAGACCCAGTACTTC,CASSLAVGGERETQYF
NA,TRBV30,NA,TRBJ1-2,TGTGCCTGGTCCGTTGGCACGGGGCTTAACTATGGCTACACCTTC,CAWSVGTGLNYGYTF
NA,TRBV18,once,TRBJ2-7,TGTGCCAGCTCACCATCGGCAGTCAATCTCGCCGACGAGCAGTACTTC,CASSPSAVNLADEQYF
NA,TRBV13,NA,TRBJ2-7,TGTGCCAGCAGCTTAGTACAGGGTAAGATAGGGACCTACGAGCAGTACTTC,CASSLVQGKIGTYEQYF
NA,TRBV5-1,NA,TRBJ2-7,TGCGCCAGCAGCTTTTGGGATGCGGGCTCCTACGAGCAGTACTTC,CASSFWDAGSYEQYF
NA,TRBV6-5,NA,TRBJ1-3,TGTGCCAGCAGTTACCGTGGAGGGGGAAACACCATATATTTT,CASSYRGGGNTIYF
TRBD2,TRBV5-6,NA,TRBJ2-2,TGTGCCAGCAGCTCAAGATTGAGCGGGGAGCTGCTTTTT,CASSSRLSGELLF
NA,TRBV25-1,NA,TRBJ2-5,TGTGCCAGCAGTGAAGGAGGGGTAGAGACCCAGTACTTC,CASSEGGVETQYF
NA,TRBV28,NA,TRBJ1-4,TGTGCCAGCAGTTCACCCAAAGGGGGGGAAAAACTGTTTTTT,CASSSPKGGEKLFF
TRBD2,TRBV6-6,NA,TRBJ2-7,TGTGCCAGCGCAGCGGGAGGGAACGAGCAGTACTTC,CASAAGGNEQYF
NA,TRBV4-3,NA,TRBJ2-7,TGCGCCAGCAGCCAAATAGCAGGGGCCTACGAGCAGTACTTC,CASSQIAGAYEQYF
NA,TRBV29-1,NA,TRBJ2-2,TGCAGCGTTGAAGGGACTTATAAGAACACCGGGGAGCTGTTTTTT,CSVEGTYKNTGELFF
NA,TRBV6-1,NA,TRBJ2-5,TGTGCCAGCAGTGAATTGGTGGGGGGCCAAGAGACCCAGTACTTC,CASSELVGGQETQYF
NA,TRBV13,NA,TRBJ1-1,TGTGCCAGCAAACTAGTGGGCGGGACTGAAGCTTTCTTT,CASKLVGGTEAFF
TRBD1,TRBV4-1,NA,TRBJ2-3,TGCGCCAGCAGCCAAGATCCGCCGGGACAGGGAACAGATACGCAGTATTTT,CASSQDPPGQGTDTQYF
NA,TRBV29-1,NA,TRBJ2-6,TGCAGCGTTGCCGAAGGGACTCAGTCTGGGGCCAACGTCCTGACTTTC,CSVAEGTQSGANVLTF
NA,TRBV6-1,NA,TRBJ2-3,TGTGCCAGCAGTGAACCATGGTCTGATACGCAGTATTTT,CASSEPWSDTQYF
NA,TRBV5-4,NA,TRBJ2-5,TGTGCCAGCAGCCCAGGGTTGTCCCCCGCCTACCAAGAGACCCAGTACTTC,CASSPGLSPAYQETQYF
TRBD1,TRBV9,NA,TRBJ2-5,TGTGCCAGCAGTGGACAGGGATTTCAAGAGACCCAGTACTTC,CASSGQGFQETQYF
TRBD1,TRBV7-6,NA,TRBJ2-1,TGTGCCAGCAGCCCCGGGACAGCTTACAATGAGCAGTTCTTC,CASSPGTAYNEQFF
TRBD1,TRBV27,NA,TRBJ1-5,TGTGCCAGCAGTGTGGGACAGGGGGCGTGGCAGCCCCAGCATTTT,CASSVGQGAWQPQHF
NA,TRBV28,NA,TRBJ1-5,TGTGCCAGCAGGTCTGGGGGTCGGAATCAGCCCCAGCATTTT,CASRSGGRNQPQHF
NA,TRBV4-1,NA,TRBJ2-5,TGCGCCAGCAGCCAAGATGCGTATCCTCAAGAGACCCAGTACTTC,CASSQDAYPQETQYF
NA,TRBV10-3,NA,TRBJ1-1,TGTGCCATCAGTGATATCAGGTTGGACACTGAAGCTTTCTTT,CAISDIRLDTEAFF
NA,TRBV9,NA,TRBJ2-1,TGTGCCAGCAACGGGGGCGACCCCTACAATGAGCAGTTCTTC,CASNGGDPYNEQFF
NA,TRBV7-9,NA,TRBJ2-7,TGTGCCAGCAGCCCTCGGGAGCCGGAAACCTACGAGCAGTACTTC,CASSPREPETYEQYF
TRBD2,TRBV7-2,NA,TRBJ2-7,TGTGCCAGCAGCTTGATAGCGGGAGCCGTGTACGAGCAGTACTTC,CASSLIAGAVYEQYF
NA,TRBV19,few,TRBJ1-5,TGTGCCAGTAGTATAAGAGATAGCAATCAGCCCCAGCATTTT,CASSIRDSNQPQHF
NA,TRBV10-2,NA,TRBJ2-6,TGCGCCAGCATAGTAGAGGGCTCTGGGGCCAACGTCCTGACTTTC,CASIVEGSGANVLTF
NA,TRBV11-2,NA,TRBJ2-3,TGTGCCAGCAGCTTAAAGTTAAGCGGGCTCACAGATACGCAGTATTTT,CASSLKLSGLTDTQYF
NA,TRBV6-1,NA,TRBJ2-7,TGTGCCAGCAGTGAAGGGTCGGGAATCTACTACGAGCAGTACTTC,CASSEGSGIYYEQYF
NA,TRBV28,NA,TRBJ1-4,TGTGCCAGCAGTTTATTGGGGTCTACTAATGAAAAACTGTTTTTT,CASSLLGSTNEKLFF